This T cell receptor beta chain was sequenced for a study of blood T cells in healthy people across ages. Trimming shortened V by 0 bases and J by 1 base, and 3 bases separated the two germline ends. This CDR3 has 13 amino acids. The use of a sample-barcoded 5' primer and a J-beta primer mix characterized a second PCR of 7 to 11 cycles. A single record per CDR3 protein comes from TCRdb applying MiXCR to the 5' RACE reads. The repertoire has more than 450,000 distinct CDR3 sequences, about 27% of them found once; the top ten carry 3% to 4%. This sample also belongs to another study, concerning T cells of mothers and their children.

The chain recombines TRBV12-3 or TRBV12-4 with TRBJ1-2; D ambiguous. The TCR originated in a boy aged 2-15 years in good health. The sequencing sample was made of blood. DNA for the CDR3: TGTGCCAGCAGTTTAGCGATTAACTATGGCTACACCTTC. This translates into CASSLAINYGYTF.